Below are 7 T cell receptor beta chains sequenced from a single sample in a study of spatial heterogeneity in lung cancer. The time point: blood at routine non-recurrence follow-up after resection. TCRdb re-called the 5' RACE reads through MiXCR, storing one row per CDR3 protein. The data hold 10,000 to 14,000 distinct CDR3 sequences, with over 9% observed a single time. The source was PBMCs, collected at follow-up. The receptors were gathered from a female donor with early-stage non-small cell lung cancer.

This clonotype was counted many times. Here the CDR3 reads CASSLAVGAITFPTMQYV. In DNA form, the CDR3 reads TGCGCCAGCAGCTTGGCGGTGGGGGCCATAACATTTCCTACGATGCAGTACGTC. This sequence joins TRBV5-1 and TRBJ2-7; maybe TRBD1 (6 bases). Trimming shortened V by 0 bases and J by 9 bases, and 28 bases separated the two germline ends. Per the germline V gene, CDR1 is SGHRS and CDR2 is YFSETQ. This CDR3 region has 18 residues.

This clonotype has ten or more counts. CDR3 DNA sequence: TGCGCCAGCAGGGCGACAGGGGGCGATGAAAACATTCAGTACTTC. Residues: CASRATGGDENIQYF. The rearrangement joins TRBV5-1 to TRBJ2-4; TRBD1 agrees at 10 bases. The germline gives CDR1 SGHRS, CDR2 YFSETQ. The CDR3 covers 15 residues. Unmatched junction bases numbered 7, after V lost 5 bases and J lost 5 bases.

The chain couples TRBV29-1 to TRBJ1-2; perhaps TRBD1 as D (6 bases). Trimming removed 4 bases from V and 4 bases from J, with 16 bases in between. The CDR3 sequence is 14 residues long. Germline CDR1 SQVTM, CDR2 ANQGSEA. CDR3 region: CSVVSGGLSYGYTF. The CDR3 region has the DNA TGCAGCGTTGTAAGCGGGGGGCTTAGCTATGGCTACACCTTC.

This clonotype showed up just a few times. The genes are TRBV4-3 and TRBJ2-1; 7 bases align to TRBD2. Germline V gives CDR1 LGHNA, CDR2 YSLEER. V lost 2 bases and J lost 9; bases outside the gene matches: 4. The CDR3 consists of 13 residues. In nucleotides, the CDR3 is TGCGCCAGCAGCCAAATCACGGGGGGTGAGCAGTTCTTC. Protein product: CASSQITGGEQFF.

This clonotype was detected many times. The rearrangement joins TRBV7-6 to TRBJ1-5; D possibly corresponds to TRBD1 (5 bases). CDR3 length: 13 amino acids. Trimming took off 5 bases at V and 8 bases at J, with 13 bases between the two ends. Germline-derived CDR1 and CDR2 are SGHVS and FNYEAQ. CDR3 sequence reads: CASSLHPDKPQHF. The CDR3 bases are TGTGCCAGCAGCCTCCATCCGGACAAGCCCCAGCATTTT.

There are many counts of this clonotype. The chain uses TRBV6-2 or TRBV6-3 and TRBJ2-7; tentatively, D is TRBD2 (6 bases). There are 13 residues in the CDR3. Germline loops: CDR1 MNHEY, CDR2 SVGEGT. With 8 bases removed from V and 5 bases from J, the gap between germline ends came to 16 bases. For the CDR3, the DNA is TGTGCCAGCGGTCACGGCGGGATGGACGAGCAGTACTTC. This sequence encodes CASGHGGMDEQYF.

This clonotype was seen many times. Written as DNA, the CDR3 is TGTGCCAGCATTCGCTCTGGGGCCAACGTCCTGACTTTC. Protein: CASIRSGANVLTF. The V gene is TRBV28, the J gene TRBJ2-6; D is undetermined. V dropped 7 bases and J dropped 0 bases, with 4 bases sitting between them. The CDR3 sequence is 13 residues long. Germline CDR1 MDHEN, CDR2 SYDVKM.